The 13 T cell receptor beta chains reported below all come from one sample, sequenced in a study of blood T cell repertoires in COVID-19. The table came from immunoSEQ multiplex PCR; TCRdb's copy has only in-frame clones and leaves some out. The sample comprises some 100,000 clones, 88% of which are singletons, and 2.1% rests with the top ten. Sequencing input: peripheral blood. These receptors were collected from a man aged 50-60 years with COVID-19, enrolled during active disease.

The CDR3: CASTSSGTVGTEAFF. The CDR3 nucleotides are TGTGCCAGTACCTCTTCTGGGACAGTGGGGACTGAAGCTTTCTTT. The chain carries TRBV19 and TRBJ1-1, with 7 bases aligning to TRBD1. This CDR3 comprises 15 residues. Germline V lookup: CDR1 LNHDA, CDR2 SQIVND (reference sequence). The J segment lost 5 bases and the V segment lost 7 bases, leaving 13 bases of the junction unmatched.

This chain links TRBV7-9 with TRBJ1-3; D ambiguous. Trimming left V 1 base short and J 0 bases short, with 7 bases between. Germline assignment: CDR1 SEHNR and CDR2 FQNEAQ (reference sequence). CDR3 size: 15 residues. The DNA of the CDR3 is TGTGCCAGCAGCTTAGTCTCGGTCTCTGGAAACACCATATATTTT. This gives the protein CASSLVSVSGNTIYF.

This clone has a handful of counts. The V and J genes are TRBV7-8 and TRBJ2-1; D not resolved. Per the germline V gene, CDR1 is SGHVS and CDR2 is FQNEAQ. V lost 1 base to trimming and J lost 0 bases, with 4 bases between them. The CDR3 is 14 residues long. The CDR3 protein is CASSLDGSYNEQFF. The CDR3 DNA reads TGTGCCAGCAGCTTAGACGGCTCCTACAATGAGCAGTTCTTC.

The chain is built from TRBV6-1 and TRBJ1-1; D is perhaps TRBD1 (6 bases). The CDR3 is made up of 14 amino acids. Trimming took 6 bases from V and 6 from J, leaving 17 bases between them. Germline V gene lookup returns CDR1 MNHNS and CDR2 SASEGT. CDR3: CASRWEGVGSEAFF. In DNA, the CDR3 is TGTGCCAGCAGGTGGGAGGGGGTAGGATCTGAAGCTTTCTTT.

The chain uses TRBV6-6 and TRBJ2-7; TRBD1 agrees at 10 bases. With 4 bases clipped from V and 3 bases from J, the junction kept 9 bases outside the gene matches. CDR3 size: 16 residues. CDR1 and CDR2 (germline): MNHNY, SVGAGI (reference sequence). The CDR3 sequence: CASSSPWDRGVYEQYF. The DNA for the CDR3 is TGTGCCAGCAGTTCCCCTTGGGACAGGGGAGTCTACGAGCAGTACTTC.

This chain connects TRBV4-1 to TRBJ2-3; 10 nucleotides line up with TRBD2. The V and J ends lost 0 bases and 5 bases, in that order; junction bases with no gene match: 8. The CDR3 runs to 17 residues. CDR1 is MGHRA, CDR2 YSYEKL, per germline. In nucleotides, the CDR3 is TGCGCCAGCAGCCAAGAGATAGCGGGGGGCCCAGGAGATACGCAGTATTTT. Its translation: CASSQEIAGGPGDTQYF.

The chain employs TRBV28 and TRBJ2-7; 8 bases line up with TRBD1. The CDR3 contains 13 residues. Germline CDR1 is MDHEN and CDR2 is SYDVKM. With V trimmed by 6 bases and J by 6 bases, 7 bases remained unmatched. The DNA of the CDR3 is TGTGCCAGCAGAAGACAGGGGAGGTTCGAGCAGTACTTC. Amino acid sequence: CASRRQGRFEQYF.

V usage is TRBV27 and J usage is TRBJ1-2, with TRBD1 identical over 8 bases. The junction had 3 bases not matched to a gene; V was cut back by 2 bases and J by 4 bases. Germline-derived CDR1 and CDR2 are MNHEY and SMNVEV (reference sequence). The CDR3 has 14 amino acids. CDR3: CASSLRTGSYGYTF. Written as DNA, the CDR3 is TGTGCCAGCAGTTTAAGGACAGGGTCCTATGGCTACACCTTC.

The rearrangement uses TRBV28 and TRBJ1-6; perhaps TRBD1 as D (6 bases). Between the trimmed V and J ends, which lost 7 bases and 0 bases, there was a span of 19 bases. This CDR3 region has 18 residues. Germline V gene sequence: CDR1 MDHEN, CDR2 SYDVKM. The CDR3, as DNA: TGTGCCAGCACCCTAAGTGGGCAGGGGAGCTCCTATAATTCACCCCTCCACTTT. This sequence encodes CASTLSGQGSSYNSPLHF.

The V gene is TRBV7-8, the J gene TRBJ1-6, with unresolved D. V dropped 1 base and J dropped 0 bases, with 7 bases sitting between them. In germline, CDR1 is SGHVS, CDR2 FQNEAQ. This CDR3 has 16 amino acids. The CDR3 DNA reads TGTGCCAGCAGCTTAGTATCGAGCTCCTATAATTCACCCCTCCACTTT. Its translation is CASSLVSSSYNSPLHF.

V and J are TRBV7-2 and TRBJ1-1; no clear D. The germline gives CDR1 SGHTA, CDR2 FQGNSA. This CDR3 has 16 amino acids. Trimming took 4 bases from V and 1 from J, leaving 16 bases between them. The CDR3 sequence is CASSSAATAGNTEAFF. CDR3 coding DNA: TGTGCCAGCAGCTCGGCTGCTACTGCGGGGAACACTGAAGCTTTCTTT.

This clone appeared once. The J gene is TRBJ1-2, the V gene TRBV19; D perhaps matches TRBD1 (5 bases). Germline lookup yields CDR1 LNHDA and CDR2 SQIVND (reference sequence). This CDR3 spans 15 amino acids. V lost 6 bases to trimming and J lost 4 bases, with 18 bases between them. The CDR3 DNA is TGTGCCAGTAGCCCTGGGGCAGGAGTCCTCTATGGCTACACCTTC. Amino acid sequence: CASSPGAGVLYGYTF.

As for this clone: Different DNA sequences within this sample yield the same CDR3. The chain combines TRBV7-9 with TRBJ2-3; a possible D gene is TRBD2 (5 bases). This CDR3 contains 18 residues. Per germline, CDR1 SEHNR and CDR2 FQNEAQ (reference sequence). The germline V and J ends were trimmed by 4 bases and 4 bases, with 24 bases remaining between them. CDR3 amino acids: CASSSWSTPGRKADTQYF. The CDR3 DNA reads as TGTGCCAGCAGCTCCTGGTCAACTCCGGGAAGGAAGGCAGATACGCAGTATTTT.